Shown below are 22 T cell receptor beta chains from a single sample sequenced in a study of post-analysis software for immune sequencing data. Study-level findings and limits: The study found TRBV5-6, TRBV5-1 and TRBV20-1 among 5 or 6 TRBV segments more frequent in patients than controls.

Which antigens these TCRs recognize remains unknown. Unique molecular identifiers were present in the TCR beta cDNA libraries. TCRdb re-called the PCR reads through MiXCR, storing one row per CDR3 protein. In the table there are about 680,000 distinct CDR3 sequences, around 64% of which are singletons. Sequencing used blood. The receptors come from a girl aged 2-9 years with multiple sclerosis.

This clonotype was picked up a small number of times. The chain recombines TRBV10-3 with TRBJ2-7; D gene uncertain. Germline CDR1 reads ENHRY; CDR2 reads SYGVKD. Trimming shortened V by 5 bases and J by 3 bases, and 5 bases separated the two germline ends. This CDR3 spans 11 amino acids. The CDR3 DNA reads as TGTGCCATCAGTAACAGCTACGAGCAGTACTTC. It codes for CAISNSYEQYF.

The gene calls are TRBV6-2 or TRBV6-3 and TRBJ2-1; D perhaps matches TRBD1 (6 bases). Between the trimmed V and J ends, which lost 6 bases and 0 bases, there was a span of 12 bases. The germline CDR1 and CDR2 sequences are MNHEY and SVGEGT. The CDR3 is 15 amino acids. CDR3 amino acids: CASRTTGHSYNEQFF. The CDR3 DNA reads TGTGCCAGCAGAACCACAGGGCACTCCTACAATGAGCAGTTCTTC.

The chain employs TRBV5-1 and TRBJ1-1, with D perhaps TRBD1 (5 bases). With 4 bases removed from V and 1 base from J, the gap between germline ends came to 11 bases. This CDR3 spans 14 amino acids. Germline CDR1 SGHRS, CDR2 YFSETQ. CDR3 bases: TGCGCCAGCAGCCCCCGGGACCCGAACACTGAAGCTTTCTTT. Translating it yields CASSPRDPNTEAFF.

CDR3 bases: TGTGCCAGCTCCGCGGGGAGCAGGACCAACGAGCAGTACTTC. It codes for CASSAGSRTNEQYF. V gene TRBV6-2 or TRBV6-3 combines with J gene TRBJ2-7; D possibly corresponds to TRBD2 (6 bases). V was cut by 8 bases and J by 5 bases, with 19 bases left in between. Germline V gene lookup returns CDR1 MNHEY and CDR2 SVGEGT. This CDR3 region has 14 residues.

CDR3: CSVASPGVVFF. CDR3 coding DNA: TGCAGCGTTGCATCCCCGGGTGTGGTCTTCTTC. J is TRBJ2-1 and V is TRBV29-1; D is ambiguous. The V gene lost 4 bases and the J gene lost 16 bases, with 17 bases spanning the gap. The CDR3 sequence is 11 residues long. The germline CDR1 and CDR2 sequences are SQVTM and ANQGSEA.

The chain uses TRBV28 and TRBJ2-4; D perhaps matches TRBD2 (5 bases). Trimming pared 6 bases from V and 7 bases from J, leaving 19 bases between. The CDR3 has 15 amino acids. Germline CDR1 reads MDHEN; CDR2 reads SYDVKM. As DNA, the CDR3 is TGTGCCAGCAGCCGGCGGGCCCCTAAGACGAACATTCAGTACTTC. Encoded protein: CASSRRAPKTNIQYF.

This clonotype appeared a single time. This chain uses TRBV25-1 with TRBJ2-5; D is unresolved. CDR1 is MGHDK and CDR2 is SYGVNS in the germline V gene. The CDR3 has 15 amino acids. V shed 6 bases and J shed 4 bases, with 18 bases lying between them. The CDR3 protein is CASRSGLNRGETQYF. CDR3 coding DNA: TGTGCCAGCAGATCGGGCCTAAACAGAGGAGAGACCCAGTACTTC. Filled out from reference TRBV25-1 and TRBJ2-5, the complete variable domain reads EADIYQTPRYLVIGTGKKITLECSQTMGHDKMYWYQQDPGMELHLIHYSYGVNSTEKGDLSSESTVSRIRTEHFPLTLESARPSHTSQYLCASRSGLNRGETQYFGPGTRLLVL.

The chain is built from TRBV2 and TRBJ2-6; 8 bases align to TRBD1. The CDR3 totals 18 residues. With 0 bases clipped from V and 2 bases from J, the junction kept 6 bases outside the gene matches. Germline-derived CDR1 and CDR2 are SNHLY and FYNNEI. The CDR3 bases are TGTGCCAGCAGTGAAGCACAGGGGGAGTCGACTGGGGCCAACGTCCTGACTTTC. Translating it yields CASSEAQGESTGANVLTF.

This clonotype was recorded only once. V and J are TRBV20-1 and TRBJ2-6; 7 bases match TRBD1. The CDR3 consists of 17 residues. With 3 bases clipped from V and 2 bases from J, the junction kept 10 bases outside the gene matches. Germline CDR1 reads DFQATT; CDR2 reads SNEGSKA (reference sequence). The CDR3 sequence is CSASRGPLRTGANVLTF. The CDR3 DNA reads as TGCAGTGCTAGTAGGGGGCCTCTTCGTACTGGGGCCAACGTCCTGACTTTC.

Only a few counts were recorded for this clonotype. The J gene is TRBJ2-7, the V gene TRBV5-1; 7 positions match TRBD1. The CDR3 sequence is 13 residues long. The trim removed 4 bases at V and 6 bases at J, leaving 7 bases unmatched. Germline CDR1 and CDR2: SGHRS and YFSETQ. The CDR3 nucleotides are TGCGCCAGCAGCCCTCATACAGGGGTCGAGCAGTACTTC. It specifies CASSPHTGVEQYF.

This chain joins TRBV9 and TRBJ2-5; 12 bases map to TRBD1. The end of the DNA is better explained by TRBJ2-7, so the J call may be wrong. The CDR3 loop spans 15 amino acids. The germline CDR1 and CDR2 sequences are SGDLS and YYNGEE. CDR3 sequence reads: CASSVGGTGGSEQYF. CDR3 DNA sequence: TGTGCCAGCAGCGTAGGAGGGACAGGGGGCTCCGAGCAGTACTTC.

The V gene is TRBV4-2, the J gene TRBJ2-1; D remains ambiguous. Germline values: CDR1 LGHNA, CDR2 YNFKEQ. The CDR3 sequence is 15 residues long. Trimming took 1 base from V and 7 from J, leaving 14 bases between them. The CDR3: CASSQVASKGNEQFF. The CDR3 bases are TGTGCCAGCAGCCAAGTTGCGTCCAAGGGAAATGAGCAGTTCTTC.

This sequence joins TRBV29-1 and TRBJ2-1; maybe TRBD2 (6 bases). The V gene lost 4 bases and the J gene lost 4 bases, with 11 bases spanning the gap. The CDR3 loop spans 13 amino acids. Germline V lookup: CDR1 SQVTM, CDR2 ANQGSEA. CDR3 region: CSVGRDWYNEQFF. The CDR3 DNA follows: TGCAGCGTTGGAAGGGACTGGTACAATGAGCAGTTCTTC.

This clonotype came up a few times. V is TRBV6-2 or TRBV6-3 and J is TRBJ2-5, with D perhaps given as TRBD1 or TRBD2 (5 bases each). The CDR3 covers 15 residues. V dropped 2 bases and J dropped 2 bases, with 12 bases sitting between them. The germline V gene encodes CDR1 MNHEY and CDR2 SVGEGT. The CDR3 here is CASSYVGRIQETQYF. The CDR3 nucleotides read TGTGCCAGCAGTTACGTGGGACGGATACAAGAGACCCAGTACTTC.

This clonotype came up once. The chain combines TRBV20-1 with TRBJ2-5, with a possible D match to TRBD2 (6 bases). CDR3 size: 16 residues. Germline assignment: CDR1 DFQATT and CDR2 SNEGSKA (reference sequence). The ends were cut back, 1 base at V and 0 bases at J, with 15 bases in the middle. The CDR3, as DNA: TGCAGTGCTAGAGCGGGACTTTACAAATACCAAGAGACCCAGTACTTC. This encodes CSARAGLYKYQETQYF.

The V and J genes are TRBV12-3 or TRBV12-4 and TRBJ2-5, with D perhaps being TRBD1 or TRBD2 (5 bases each). This CDR3 has 14 amino acids. V was shortened by 5 bases and J by 2 bases, with 12 bases between the two germline ends. This CDR3 is CASSGGRNQETQYF. CDR3 bases: TGTGCCAGCAGTGGGGGACGAAATCAAGAGACCCAGTACTTC.

The V gene is TRBV4-2, the J gene TRBJ2-1; 8 bases align to TRBD2. The CDR3 has 15 residues. The V segment lost 4 bases and the J segment 6 bases; nucleotides outside the gene matches: 8. CDR1 is LGHNA and CDR2 is YNFKEQ in the germline V gene. The CDR3 nucleotides read TGTGCCAGCAGCCCAAAAGGCCTAGCGGGCAATGAGCAGTTCTTC. Protein: CASSPKGLAGNEQFF.

The chain combines TRBV12-3 or TRBV12-4 with TRBJ1-2; D remains ambiguous. The V gene lost 6 bases and the J gene lost 7 bases, with 15 bases spanning the gap. This CDR3 region has 13 residues. CDR3 DNA sequence: TGTGCCAGCAGCCGAGACGTCCGTATTGGCTACACCTTC. Amino acids: CASSRDVRIGYTF.

This clonotype was counted between two and nine times. This chain links TRBV6-5 with TRBJ1-2; the match to TRBD1 covers 8 bases. CDR1 MNHEY and CDR2 SVGAGI come from the germline V gene. The CDR3 spans 13 residues. Unmatched junction bases numbered 4, after V lost 6 bases and J lost 4 bases. The CDR3 DNA is TGTGCCAGCAGGCGACAGGGGAGCTATGGCTACACCTTC. This encodes CASRRQGSYGYTF.

The chain combines TRBV20-1 with TRBJ2-3; no reliable D call. The CDR3 has 14 amino acids. Germline V gene data show CDR1 as DFQATT and CDR2 as SNEGSKA (reference sequence). The V end lost 0 bases, the J end lost 1 base, and 8 bases lay between the germline ends. Here the CDR3 reads CSAREATGTDTQYF. CDR3 coding DNA: TGCAGTGCTAGAGAAGCTACAGGCACAGATACGCAGTATTTT.

The gene calls are TRBV7-9 and TRBJ2-5; maybe TRBD1 (6 bases). The V end lost 3 bases, the J end lost 0 bases, and 14 bases lay between the germline ends. Per germline, CDR1 SEHNR and CDR2 FQNEAQ (reference sequence). This CDR3 contains 16 residues. The CDR3: CASSFRTGLYQETQYF. Written as DNA, the CDR3 is TGTGCCAGCAGCTTTCGAACAGGGCTGTACCAAGAGACCCAGTACTTC.

The gene calls are TRBV28 and TRBJ1-6; no clear D. V was trimmed by 2 bases and J by 8 bases, leaving 4 bases between them. The CDR3 covers 12 residues. Germline lookup yields CDR1 MDHEN and CDR2 SYDVKM. CDR3 bases: TGTGCCAGCAGTTTAGTGGATTCACCCCTCCACTTT. The encoded protein is CASSLVDSPLHF.